What follows describes a single T cell receptor (beta chain). Its antigen is still unknown. This sample is part of a study of cytomegalovirus exposure and HLA in healthy donors. Donors in the study were healthy people who gave bone marrow. With 60 Vbeta and 13 Jbeta primers, the PCR was carried out. Only in-frame clones appear in the TCRdb table, and some are missing; sequencing was by immunoSEQ multiplex PCR. The data contain some 160,000 clones, roughly 84% of them seen just once; the ten biggest clones take up 5% to 7%. The germline V gene has CDR1 SGHTA and CDR2 FQGNSA. The CDR3 runs 13 residues. V lost 2 bases, J lost 8 bases, and 9 bases lay in between. Study results and limitations: Presence/absence analysis assumed near-uniform sequencing depth across donors. In a later analysis, a genetic analysis reported fewer productive-TCR N-insertions in an Asian-associated ancestry cluster than the cohort average.

This TCR came from a man in his fifties in good health and CMV-seropositive. The sample taken for sequencing was PBMCs. V gene TRBV7-2 combines with J gene TRBJ1-4; TRBD1 might be the D (5 bases). In nucleotides, the CDR3 is TGTGCCAGCAGCTTAAGGGGAGGAGAAAAACTGTTTTTT. Protein: CASSLRGGEKLFF.